This entry features one T cell receptor (beta chain) sequence. Its cognate antigen is unknown. The sample comes from a study of cytomegalovirus exposure and HLA in healthy donors. Each donor's status was that of a healthy bone marrow donor. Notes on the study in general: TCR association rates varied by HLA locus in a later analysis, with DRB1 highest and HLA-C lowest. 150 or so TCR beta chains were listed as cytomegalovirus-associated.

The PCR employed 60 Vbeta primers together with 13 Jbeta primers. Generated by immunoSEQ multiplex PCR, the TCRdb table keeps only in-frame clones and is missing some. The sample table sets out around 70,000 clones. The receptor was derived from a man between 35 and 55 years old in good health and CMV-seronegative. The material sequenced was PBMCs.

This CDR3 reads CASSITGDYEQYF. In DNA form, the CDR3 reads TGCGCCAGCTCTATTACAGGTGACTACGAGCAGTACTTC. V and J are TRBV5-1 and TRBJ2-7; D may be TRBD1 (5 bases). Per the germline V gene, CDR1 is SGHRS and CDR2 is YFSETQ. This CDR3 is built from 13 residues. Deletions cut 7 bases from V and 3 bases from J, with 14 bases between.